These 18 T cell receptor beta chains came from one sample sequenced in a study of T cell responses to AZD1222 COVID-19 vaccine (dated by TCRdb to 2020 to 2022). Library generation was performed with the immunoSEQ multiplex PCR assay. TCRdb carries this immuneACCESS record with in-frame sequences only. Its versions omit some clonotypes, under half of them owing to an unresolved V gene in the studies checked, with the rest unexplained. In all, the sample holds about 79,000 clones, and 92% of those were seen once. Of the sample, 6% to 8.5% is held by the ten largest clones. The time point label for this specimen denotes: baseline before first vaccination. The treatment or condition tag for this specimen amounts to: meningococcal conjugate vaccine given as trial control. Specimen: peripheral blood, collected on day 0 of MenACWY control vaccination. The receptor source for this set is an adult in good health.

The chain couples TRBV2 to TRBJ1-5; no clear D gene. Trimming stripped 1 base from V and 3 bases from J, with 10 bases between. The length of the CDR3 is 15 residues. The germline V gene encodes CDR1 SNHLY and CDR2 FYNNEI. CDR3 nucleotide sequence: TGTGCCAGCAGTGAAGGGGGTAGGGTCAATCAGCCCCAGCATTTT. This encodes CASSEGGRVNQPQHF.

V gene TRBV2 combines with J gene TRBJ2-5, with 7 bases lining up with TRBD2. This CDR3 has 16 residues. The V gene end was trimmed by 4 bases and the J gene end by 9 bases; junction bases not matched to a gene: 17. The germline CDR1 and CDR2 sequences are SNHLY and FYNNEI. The CDR3 loop reads CASSALGAGLRFAQYF. The CDR3 coding sequence is TGTGCCAGCAGTGCTCTAGGAGCGGGGCTTCGTTTCGCCCAGTACTTC.

The chain employs TRBV28 and TRBJ2-3; D remains unclear. Germline V gene data show CDR1 as MDHEN and CDR2 as SYDVKM. V lost 4 bases, J lost 4 bases, and 9 bases lay in between. CDR3 size: 13 residues. CDR3 DNA: TGTGCCAGCAGTTCCGGCCGCGCAGATACGCAGTATTTT. The encoded protein is CASSSGRADTQYF. The full variable domain, rest sourced from reference TRBV28 and TRBJ2-3, is DVKVTQSSRYLVKRTGEKVFLECVQDMDHENMFWYRQDPGLGLRLIYFSYDVKMKEKGDIPEGYSVSREKKERFSLILESASTNQTSMYLCASSSGRADTQYFGPGTRLTVL.

The rearrangement joins TRBV7-3 to TRBJ2-1; the D gene is possibly TRBD1 (6 bases). Trimming removed 5 bases from V and 9 bases from J, with 11 bases in between. The CDR3 sequence is 12 residues long. Germline V gene lookup returns CDR1 SGHTA and CDR2 FQGTGA. CDR3 sequence (DNA): TGTGCCAGCAGCAAACAGGGCGGTGAGCAGTTCTTC. Its translation: CASSKQGGEQFF.

The chain joins TRBV9 to TRBJ1-2; possibly TRBD1 for D (6 bases). Per germline, CDR1 SGDLS and CDR2 YYNGEE. V was pared by 0 bases and J by 3 bases, with 12 bases between. This CDR3 contains 15 residues. CDR3 region: CASSVGWRGDYGYTF. The DNA for the CDR3 is TGTGCCAGCAGCGTAGGTTGGAGGGGGGACTATGGCTACACCTTC.

V gene TRBV19 combines with J gene TRBJ2-5; a weak D match, TRBD2 (7 bases). This CDR3 contains 17 residues. V shed 4 bases and J shed 4 bases, with 22 bases lying between them. Germline V lookup: CDR1 LNHDA, CDR2 SQIVND (reference sequence). The CDR3 region is CASSTQRMVGGRETQYF. CDR3 nucleotide sequence: TGTGCCAGTAGTACCCAAAGGATGGTGGGGGGGCGAGAGACCCAGTACTTC.

With regard to this clone: One junction end disagrees with the germline gene, perhaps due to a read error. The chain couples TRBV19 to TRBJ2-1; possibly TRBD1 for D (6 bases). The germline V gene encodes CDR1 LNHDA and CDR2 SQIVND (reference sequence). This CDR3 is 12 amino acids long. DNA for the CDR3: TGTGCCAGTAGTCCCCGGGACAAGGAGCAGTTCTTC. Translating it yields CASSPRDKEQFF.

The chain links TRBV18 to TRBJ2-4; 10 nucleotides agree with TRBD2. The CDR3 is 15 residues long. V dropped 3 bases and J dropped 4; count of bases not matched to a gene: 3. Germline CDR1 is KGHSH and CDR2 is LQKENI. The CDR3 region has the DNA TGTGCCAGCTCACCGTCGACTAGCGGGAAAAACATTCAGTACTTC. It codes for CASSPSTSGKNIQYF.

The chain carries TRBV29-1 and TRBJ2-3, with D tentatively TRBD1 (5 bases). The CDR3 is 18 residues long. Germline CDR1 and CDR2: SQVTM and ANQGSEA. The ends were cut back, 4 bases at V and 0 bases at J, with 23 bases in the middle. In DNA form, the CDR3 reads TGCAGCGTTGTCAGGACGAACACGAAAGGGGCTAGCACAGATACGCAGTATTTT. Protein product: CSVVRTNTKGASTDTQYF.

The genes are TRBV19 and TRBJ1-5, with a weak D call TRBD1 (5 bases). The V gene's germline CDR1 is LNHDA and CDR2 SQIVND (reference sequence). V was clipped by 4 bases and J by 9 bases, with 19 bases between them. The CDR3 loop spans 15 amino acids. CDR3 amino acids: CASSKLDNGGGPQHF. As DNA, the CDR3 is TGTGCCAGTAGTAAATTGGACAACGGGGGTGGGCCCCAGCATTTT.

CDR3: CASSSGQFNEKLFF. CDR3 DNA sequence: TGTGCCAGCAGCTCCGGACAGTTTAATGAAAAACTGTTTTTT. The chain is built from TRBV7-2 and TRBJ1-4; D may be TRBD1 (6 bases). The V gene's germline CDR1 is SGHTA and CDR2 FQGNSA. The CDR3 runs 14 residues. V lost 4 bases to trimming and J lost 4 bases, with 10 bases between them. The complete variable domain, with remaining parts taken from reference TRBV7-2 and TRBJ1-4, reads GAGVSQSPSNKVTEKGKDVELRCDPISGHTALYWYRQSLGQGLEFLIYFQGNSAPDKSGLPSDRFSAERTGGSVSTLTIQRTQQEDSAVYLCASSSGQFNEKLFFGSGTQLSVL.

The chain joins TRBV10-3 to TRBJ1-4; D remains unclear. The ends were cut back, 4 bases at V and 6 bases at J, with 9 bases in the middle. The V gene's germline CDR1 is ENHRY and CDR2 SYGVKD. The CDR3 consists of 13 residues. The CDR3 reads CAISVFGDEKLFF. Written as DNA, the CDR3 is TGTGCCATCAGTGTCTTCGGGGATGAAAAACTGTTTTTT.

The chain employs TRBV30 and TRBJ1-1; no clear D. V was pared by 0 bases and J by 4 bases, with 6 bases between. The V gene's germline CDR1 is GTSNPN and CDR2 SVGIG (reference sequence). The CDR3 contains 12 residues. The CDR3 here is CAWSVLSTEAFF. The CDR3 DNA follows: TGTGCCTGGAGTGTACTTTCCACTGAAGCTTTCTTT. Supplemented by reference TRBV30 and TRBJ1-1, the full variable domain reads SQTIHQWPATLVQPVGSPLSLECTVEGTSNPNLYWYRQAAGRGLQLLFYSVGIGQISSEVPQNLSASRPQDRQFILSSKKLLLSDSGFYLCAWSVLSTEAFFGQGTRLTVV.

This chain connects TRBV6-5 to TRBJ2-2, with D possibly matching TRBD1 (6 bases). The V end lost 0 bases, the J end lost 6 bases, and 11 bases lay between the germline ends. The CDR3 runs 15 residues. Germline V gene lookup returns CDR1 MNHEY and CDR2 SVGAGI. The CDR3 protein is CASSYSGGGAGELFF. The CDR3 DNA follows: TGTGCCAGCAGTTACTCTGGTGGGGGCGCCGGGGAGCTGTTTTTT.

The sample holds one count of this clone. The chain uses TRBV3-1 (or the pseudogene TRBV3-2) and TRBJ2-4; D is perhaps TRBD1 or TRBD2 (5 bases each). Germline loops: CDR1 LGHDT, CDR2 YNNKEL (reference sequence). The CDR3 is 14 amino acids. Between the trimmed V and J ends, which lost 1 base and 1 base, there was a span of 5 bases. CDR3 protein: CASSQGGAKNIQYF. The DNA of the CDR3 is TGTGCCAGCAGCCAAGGGGGGGCCAAAAACATTCAGTACTTC.

The J gene is TRBJ1-1, the V gene TRBV29-1, with D perhaps matching TRBD1 (5 bases). Looked up from germline, CDR1 is SQVTM and CDR2 is ANQGSEA. This CDR3 region has 16 residues. V was trimmed by 3 bases and J by 3 bases, leaving 20 bases between them. CDR3: CSVEGRGRASHTEAFF. CDR3 DNA: TGCAGCGTTGAGGGGCGGGGCAGGGCCAGCCACACTGAAGCTTTCTTT. Variable domain in full (rest from reference TRBV29-1 and TRBJ1-1): SAVISQKPSRDICQRGTSLTIQCQVDSQVTMMFWYRQQPGQSLTLIATANQGSEATYESGFVIDKFPISRPNLTFSTLTVSNMSPEDSSIYLCSVEGRGRASHTEAFFGQGTRLTVV.

V usage is TRBV5-1 and J usage is TRBJ1-2; D gene unclear. The CDR3 consists of 13 residues. V lost 0 bases, J lost 3 bases, and 6 bases lay in between. Germline loops: CDR1 SGHRS, CDR2 YFSETQ. In DNA, the CDR3 is TGCGCCAGCAGCTTGGTCGGGGACTATGGCTACACCTTC. This codes for CASSLVGDYGYTF.

The gene calls are TRBV20-1 and TRBJ1-1; unclear D gene. The CDR3 runs to 11 residues. Deletions cut 4 bases from V and 1 base from J, with 4 bases between. Germline V CDR1 and CDR2: DFQATT, SNEGSKA (reference sequence). CDR3 nucleotides: TGCAGTGCTAACAGGAACACTGAAGCTTTCTTT. Protein: CSANRNTEAFF.